This passage covers 30 T cell receptor beta chains from one sample sequenced in a study of blood T cells in healthy people across ages. PCR was performed a second time for about 6 to 11 cycles using a sample-barcoded 5' primer and a J-beta primer mix. Each CDR3 protein is one row after TCRdb ran MiXCR on the 5' RACE reads. The repertoire includes roughly 800,000 distinct CDR3 sequences, roughly 60% of them detected once, and about 20% sits in the top ten. The sequenced sample consisted of blood. These TCRs come from a man under 40 in good health.

CDR3 in amino acids: CSASPFGLAGDLGEQYF. CDR3 coding DNA: TGCAGTGCTAGTCCCTTTGGACTAGCGGGGGACCTGGGAGAGCAGTACTTC. The chain links TRBV20-1 to TRBJ2-7, with TRBD2 matching over 13 bases. Trimming removed 3 bases from V and 7 bases from J; junction bases left unmatched: 15. In germline, CDR1 is DFQATT, CDR2 SNEGSKA (reference sequence). The CDR3 consists of 17 residues.

The rearrangement joins TRBV7-2 to TRBJ2-7; no clear D. The J call is doubtful: the DNA matches TRBJ2-5 better. The CDR3 extends over 13 amino acids. CDR1 SGHTA and CDR2 FQGNSA come from the germline V gene. DNA for the CDR3: TGTGCCAGCAGTCTACTCAACGAAGAGACCCAGTACTTC. Encoded protein: CASSLLNEETQYF.

The rearrangement uses TRBV18 and TRBJ2-1, with 7 bases matching TRBD2. The V and J ends lost 3 bases and 12 bases, in that order; junction bases with no gene match: 20. The germline CDR1 and CDR2 sequences are KGHSH and LQKENI. The CDR3 is 17 residues long. The CDR3 DNA reads TGTGCCAGCTCACCGATACGGACTGGCGGGAGAGGGGAAACGCAGTTCTTC. Residues: CASSPIRTGGRGETQFF.

This clonotype has a handful of counts. This chain connects TRBV28 to TRBJ2-1; TRBD2 is a possible D gene (6 bases). Between the trimmed V and J ends, which lost 3 bases and 5 bases, there was a span of 14 bases. The germline V gene has CDR1 MDHEN and CDR2 SYDVKM. The CDR3 runs 15 residues. The CDR3, as DNA: TGTGCCAGCAGTTTCTTCCGGGAGTGGGACAATGAGCAGTTCTTC. It translates to CASSFFREWDNEQFF.

V gene TRBV27 combines with J gene TRBJ1-2; D is ambiguous. V lost 8 bases, J lost 8 bases, and 21 bases lay in between. CDR1 and CDR2 from the germline V gene are MNHEY and SMNVEV (reference sequence). The CDR3 is made up of 14 amino acids. CDR3 region: CASRAPTRYGGYTF. The DNA of the CDR3 is TGTGCCAGCCGAGCTCCGACGCGTTATGGCGGCTACACCTTC.

The CDR3 nucleotides read TGCGCCAGCAGCCGGGACAGCTCTGGAAACACCATATATTTT. Translated: CASSRDSSGNTIYF. This chain joins TRBV5-1 and TRBJ1-3; TRBD1 agrees at 7 bases. The CDR3 contains 14 residues. Germline CDR1 is SGHRS and CDR2 is YFSETQ. The V and J ends lost 4 bases and 0 bases, in that order; junction bases with no gene match: 1. Drawing the rest from reference TRBV5-1 and TRBJ1-3, the complete variable domain is KAGVTQTPRYLIKTRGQQVTLSCSPISGHRSVSWYQQTPGQGLQFLFEYFSETQRNKGNFPGRFSGRQFSNSRSEMNVSTLELGDSALYLCASSRDSSGNTIYFGEGSWLTVV.

The chain recombines TRBV11-2 with TRBJ1-4; 11 bases map to TRBD1. The germline gives CDR1 SGHAT, CDR2 FQNNGV. The V segment lost 3 bases and the J segment 9 bases; nucleotides outside the gene matches: 9. There are 16 residues in the CDR3. As DNA, the CDR3 is TGTGCCAGCAGCTTCTCCGGGACAGGGGGGGCTCAAAAACTGTTTTTT. It is translated as CASSFSGTGGAQKLFF. Together with reference TRBV11-2 and TRBJ1-4, the CDR3 gives the full variable domain: EAGVAQSPRYKIIEKRQSVAFWCNPISGHATLYWYQQILGQGPKLLIQFQNNGVVDDSQLPKDRFSAERLKGVDSTLKIQPAKLEDSAVYLCASSFSGTGGAQKLFFGSGTQLSVL.

In regard to this clonotype: The junction does not match germline at one end; this may be a read error. The genes are TRBV29-1 and TRBJ2-7, with 9 bases identical to TRBD1. The CDR3 has 15 residues. Germline V gene lookup returns CDR1 SQVTM and CDR2 ANQGSEA. CDR3: CSVEDPGQGDYGQYF. In DNA form, the CDR3 reads TGCAGCGTTGAAGATCCGGGACAGGGAGATTACGGGCAGTACTTC.

The CDR3 DNA sequence: TGTGCCACCAGCAAGGCCGGGACAGGGTTTCGGAGCAATGAGCAGTTCTTC. Translated, it gives CATSKAGTGFRSNEQFF. The chain joins TRBV15 to TRBJ2-1, with TRBD1 identical over 9 bases. Germline CDR1 and CDR2: LNHNV and YYDKDF (reference sequence). The CDR3 consists of 17 residues. The trim removed 4 bases at V and 6 bases at J, leaving 13 bases unmatched.

This clonotype was observed a few times. The V and J genes are TRBV6-6 and TRBJ2-3; TRBD2 matches 14 bases. Unmatched junction bases numbered 2, after V lost 2 bases and J lost 4 bases. The V gene's germline CDR1 is MNHNY and CDR2 SVGAGI (reference sequence). The CDR3 has 16 residues. The chain's CDR3 is CASSYLTSGRADTQYF. The CDR3 DNA is TGTGCCAGCAGTTACCTGACTAGCGGGAGGGCAGATACGCAGTATTTT.

The chain couples TRBV7-9 to TRBJ2-4, with D perhaps matching TRBD1 (5 bases). The V and J ends lost 4 bases and 5 bases respectively, with 15 bases between them. This CDR3 has 15 residues. The germline CDR1 and CDR2 sequences are SEHNR and FQNEAQ (reference sequence). The CDR3 region has the DNA TGTGCCAGCAGCTCCCTCCCGGACAATCAAAACATTCAGTACTTC. Protein sequence: CASSSLPDNQNIQYF.

The chain links TRBV20-1 to TRBJ1-2; D is unclear. The CDR3 sequence is 12 residues long. Germline-derived CDR1 and CDR2 are DFQATT and SNEGSKA (reference sequence). The CDR3 is CSTAQPLGGYTF. CDR3 DNA: TGCAGCACCGCACAGCCTCTCGGGGGCTACACCTTC.

The rearrangement links TRBV5-1 to TRBJ2-7, with TRBD1 matching 9 bases. Trimming removed 5 bases from V and 4 bases from J; junction bases left unmatched: 7. From germline, CDR1 is SGHRS and CDR2 YFSETQ. The CDR3 is 14 amino acids. The CDR3 DNA reads TGCGCCAGCAGACCTGGACAGGGGCCTTACGAGCAGTACTTC. It encodes CASRPGQGPYEQYF. The full variable domain, its missing parts supplied by reference TRBV5-1 and TRBJ2-7, is KAGVTQTPRYLIKTRGQQVTLSCSPISGHRSVSWYQQTPGQGLQFLFEYFSETQRNKGNFPGRFSGRQFSNSRSEMNVSTLELGDSALYLCASRPGQGPYEQYFGPGTRLTVT.

J is TRBJ2-3 and V is TRBV5-1; D possibly corresponds to TRBD2 (6 bases). Germline CDR1 is SGHRS and CDR2 is YFSETQ. The CDR3 loop spans 16 amino acids. Trimming stripped 4 bases from V and 6 bases from J, with 21 bases between. CDR3 sequence reads: CASSPGSGQSGDTQYF. Here the CDR3 DNA reads TGCGCCAGCAGCCCCGGCAGCGGGCAGTCAGGGGATACGCAGTATTTT.

V and J are TRBV2 and TRBJ2-1; TRBD2 matches 8 bases. The CDR3 contains 21 residues. In germline, CDR1 is SNHLY, CDR2 FYNNEI. V lost 6 bases, J lost 0 bases, and 22 bases stayed unmatched. The CDR3 sequence: CASRGGRKREFLRSSYNEQFF. Here the CDR3 DNA reads TGTGCCAGCAGGGGGGGAAGAAAGCGGGAGTTCCTCCGTAGCTCCTACAATGAGCAGTTCTTC.

The genes are TRBV7-9 and TRBJ1-5; weak D call: TRBD1 (5 bases). The CDR3 sequence is 14 residues long. Per germline, CDR1 SEHNR and CDR2 FQNEAQ (reference sequence). Between the trimmed V and J ends, which lost 8 bases and 7 bases, there was a span of 18 bases. The CDR3 coding sequence is TGTGCCAGCTCCCGCGCGGGGGATATACAGCCCCAGCATTTT. Translated: CASSRAGDIQPQHF. Full variable domain (remainder filled in from reference TRBV7-9 and TRBJ1-5): DTGVSQNPRHKITKRGQNVTFRCDPISEHNRLYWYRQTLGQGPEFLTYFQNEAQLEKSRLLSDRFSAERPKGSFSTLEIQRTEQGDSAMYLCASSRAGDIQPQHFGDGTRLSIL.

This chain connects TRBV7-2 to TRBJ2-5; the match to TRBD2 covers 7 bases. The J call may be faulty, since TRBJ2-7 better matches the DNA end. The CDR3 runs to 13 residues. Germline V CDR1 and CDR2: SGHTA, FQGNSA. The DNA for the CDR3 is TGTGCCAGCAGGACCGGGGGGACCCACGAGCAGTACTTC. It specifies CASRTGGTHEQYF.

The chain uses TRBV29-1 and TRBJ1-2; D uncertain. The CDR3 is 13 amino acids. Germline lookup yields CDR1 SQVTM and CDR2 ANQGSEA. V was shortened by 1 base and J by 3 bases, with 9 bases between the two germline ends. The CDR3 DNA follows: TGCAGCGTTGAAGGTCTGAGATACTATGGCTACACCTTC. Translated: CSVEGLRYYGYTF.

This chain joins TRBV4-3 and TRBJ2-5; no definite D call. The CDR3 sequence is 15 residues long. Germline V gene data show CDR1 as LGHNA and CDR2 as YSLEER. Trimming left V 0 bases short and J 9 bases short, with 17 bases between. For the CDR3, the DNA is TGCGCCAGCAGCCAAGATTATACCACGCCCGAGGCCCAGTACTTC. Its protein is CASSQDYTTPEAQYF.

This chain links TRBV20-1 with TRBJ2-4; D remains unclear. The J call may be incorrect, as the DNA end agrees better with TRBJ2-7. Per germline, CDR1 DFQATT and CDR2 SNEGSKA (reference sequence). The CDR3 spans 14 residues. The CDR3 reads CSARGSSLPYEQYF. As DNA, the CDR3 is TGCAGTGCTAGAGGGTCCTCCCTCCCTTACGAGCAGTACTTC.

The rearrangement links TRBV9 to TRBJ2-1; D remains ambiguous. The germline CDR1 and CDR2 sequences are SGDLS and YYNGEE. This CDR3 has 15 residues. The germline V and J ends were trimmed by 0 bases and 3 bases, with 10 bases remaining between them. The CDR3 nucleotides are TGTGCCAGCAGCGTAGTTGGGGTGGACTACAATGAGCAGTTCTTC. Encoded protein: CASSVVGVDYNEQFF.

The genes are TRBV7-9 and TRBJ2-7; no definite D call. This CDR3 has 13 residues. Looked up from germline, CDR1 is SEHNR and CDR2 is FQNEAQ (reference sequence). V was shortened by 7 bases and J by 2 bases, with 12 bases between the two germline ends. This CDR3 is CASTDGPTYEQYF. Here the CDR3 DNA reads TGTGCCAGCACCGACGGACCAACCTACGAGCAGTACTTC.

The chain uses TRBV6-5 and TRBJ1-2; the D gene is possibly TRBD1 (5 bases). Looked up from germline, CDR1 is MNHEY and CDR2 is SVGAGI. With 6 bases removed from V and 6 bases from J, the gap between germline ends came to 20 bases. The CDR3 consists of 15 residues. As DNA, the CDR3 is TGTGCCAGCAGGAATTTGGGGGGGGTGGAGAATGGCTACACCTTC. Encoded protein: CASRNLGGVENGYTF.

This rearrangement joins TRBV7-8 to TRBJ1-5; TRBD1 might be the D (5 bases). The germline V gene encodes CDR1 SGHVS and CDR2 FQNEAQ. V lost 6 bases to trimming and J lost 0 bases, with 9 bases between them. The CDR3 contains 14 residues. CDR3 nucleotides: TGTGCCAGCAGAGCAGGGTATAGCAATCAGCCCCAGCATTTT. Translating it yields CASRAGYSNQPQHF.

The genes are TRBV7-6 and TRBJ2-7; D uncertain. V was trimmed by 5 bases and J by 7 bases, leaving 15 bases between them. Germline V gene data show CDR1 as SGHVS and CDR2 as FNYEAQ. CDR3 size: 13 residues. The CDR3 coding sequence is TGTGCCAGCAGCCCTTCGACTTTACGGGAGCAGTACTTC. Amino acid sequence: CASSPSTLREQYF.

There are a few counts of this clonotype. The rearrangement links TRBV15 to TRBJ2-7; maybe TRBD2 (5 bases). Germline V gene lookup returns CDR1 LNHNV and CDR2 YYDKDF (reference sequence). The length of the CDR3 is 14 residues. Trimming removed 0 bases from V and 6 bases from J, with 12 bases in between. This CDR3 is CATSRDRLASEQYF. CDR3 in DNA: TGTGCCACCAGCAGAGATAGGCTAGCTAGCGAGCAGTACTTC. Combining the CDR3 with reference TRBV15 and TRBJ2-7 gives the whole variable domain DAMVIQNPRYQVTQFGKPVTLSCSQTLNHNVMYWYQQKSSQAPKLLFHYYDKDFNNEADTPDNFQSRRPNTSFCFLDIRSPGLGDTAMYLCATSRDRLASEQYFGPGTRLTVT.

This CDR3 reads CASSLTPRSGCPYEQYF. The DNA for the CDR3 is TGTGCCAGCAGCTTGACCCCTAGAAGTGGATGCCCCTACGAGCAGTACTTC. The chain uses TRBV7-4 and TRBJ2-7; D remains ambiguous. Germline CDR1 reads SGHVT; CDR2 reads SQSDAQ. This CDR3 is built from 17 residues. V lost 3 bases, J lost 2 bases, and 20 bases lay in between.

This clonotype turned up a few times. The CDR3 sequence: CAISEGQGIDEQFF. DNA of the CDR3: TGTGCCATCAGCGAGGGACAGGGGATCGATGAGCAGTTCTTC. The chain recombines TRBV10-3 with TRBJ2-1, with TRBD1 identical over 10 bases. CDR3 length equals 14 residues. Looked up from germline, CDR1 is ENHRY and CDR2 is SYGVKD. The junction had 7 bases not matched to a gene; V was cut back by 6 bases and J by 8 bases.

A word on this clonotype: One end of the junction fails to match germline, which may point to a read error. The V and J genes are TRBV7-2 and TRBJ2-7; TRBD2 matches at 12 bases. CDR1 and CDR2 from the germline V gene are SGHTA and FQGNSA. The CDR3 consists of 17 residues. The CDR3 region is CASSQQWTSGEFYEQYF. The CDR3 DNA sequence: TGCGCCAGCAGCCAACAATGGACTAGCGGGGAGTTCTACGAGCAGTACTTC. Combining the CDR3 with reference TRBV7-2 and TRBJ2-7 gives the whole variable domain GAGVSQSPSNKVTEKGKDVELRCDPISGHTALYWYRQSLGQGLEFLIYFQGNSAPDKSGLPSDRFSAERTGGSVSTLTIQRTQQEDSAVYLCASSQQWTSGEFYEQYFGPGTRLTVT.

This clonotype turned up a few times. The genes are TRBV25-1 and TRBJ1-2, with no clear D. The V and J ends lost 3 bases and 5 bases respectively, with 16 bases between them. The CDR3 extends over 15 amino acids. The V gene's germline CDR1 is MGHDK and CDR2 SYGVNS. The chain's CDR3 is CASSDRAGRGYGYTF. The CDR3 region has the DNA TGTGCCAGCAGTGACCGGGCAGGCCGTGGTTATGGCTACACCTTC.